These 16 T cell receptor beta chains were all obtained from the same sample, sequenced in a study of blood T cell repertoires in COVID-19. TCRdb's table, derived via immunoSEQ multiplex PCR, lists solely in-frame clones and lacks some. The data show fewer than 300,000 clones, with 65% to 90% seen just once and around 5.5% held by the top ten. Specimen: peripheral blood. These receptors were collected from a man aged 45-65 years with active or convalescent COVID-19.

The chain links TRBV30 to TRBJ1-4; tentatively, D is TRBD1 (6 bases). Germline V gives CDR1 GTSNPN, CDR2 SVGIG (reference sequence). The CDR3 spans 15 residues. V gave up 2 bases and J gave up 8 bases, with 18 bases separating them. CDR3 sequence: CAWSLLQGWGEKLFF. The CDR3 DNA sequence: TGTGCCTGGAGTTTGCTACAGGGATGGGGGGAAAAACTGTTTTTT. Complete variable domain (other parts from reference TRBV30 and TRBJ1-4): SQTIHQWPATLVQPVGSPLSLECTVEGTSNPNLYWYRQAAGRGLQLLFYSVGIGQISSEVPQNLSASRPQDRQFILSSKKLLLSDSGFYLCAWSLLQGWGEKLFFGSGTQLSVL.

The CDR3 spells CASSPRLAGSYEQYF. The DNA for the CDR3 is TGTGCCAGTAGCCCCAGACTAGCGGGATCCTACGAGCAGTACTTC. V is TRBV19 and J is TRBJ2-7; TRBD2 agrees at 11 bases. CDR3 length: 15 amino acids. With V trimmed by 6 bases and J by 1 base, 5 bases remained unmatched. The germline gives CDR1 LNHDA, CDR2 SQIVND (reference sequence).

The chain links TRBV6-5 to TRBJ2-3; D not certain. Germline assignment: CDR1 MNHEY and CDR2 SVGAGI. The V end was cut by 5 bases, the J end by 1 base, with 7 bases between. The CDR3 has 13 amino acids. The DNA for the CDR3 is TGTGCCAGCAGTCGGCGGCGCACAGATACGCAGTATTTT. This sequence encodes CASSRRRTDTQYF.

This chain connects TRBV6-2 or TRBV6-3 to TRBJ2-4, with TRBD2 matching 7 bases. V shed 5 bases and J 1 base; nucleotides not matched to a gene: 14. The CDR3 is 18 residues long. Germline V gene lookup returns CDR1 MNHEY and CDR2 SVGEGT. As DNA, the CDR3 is TGTGCCAGCAGTCAGACTAGCTTCCACCCTGGGGCCAAAAACATTCAGTACTTC. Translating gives CASSQTSFHPGAKNIQYF.

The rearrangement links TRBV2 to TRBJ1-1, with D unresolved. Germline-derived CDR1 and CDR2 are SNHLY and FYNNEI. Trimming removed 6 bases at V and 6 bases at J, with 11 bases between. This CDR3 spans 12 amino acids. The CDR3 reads CASRMGVPEAFF. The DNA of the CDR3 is TGTGCCAGCAGGATGGGAGTCCCTGAAGCTTTCTTT.

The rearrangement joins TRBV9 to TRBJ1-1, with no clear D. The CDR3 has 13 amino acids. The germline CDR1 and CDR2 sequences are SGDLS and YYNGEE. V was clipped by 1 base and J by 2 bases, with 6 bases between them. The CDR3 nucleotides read TGTGCCAGCAGCGTAATATATAACACTGAAGCTTTCTTT. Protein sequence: CASSVIYNTEAFF.

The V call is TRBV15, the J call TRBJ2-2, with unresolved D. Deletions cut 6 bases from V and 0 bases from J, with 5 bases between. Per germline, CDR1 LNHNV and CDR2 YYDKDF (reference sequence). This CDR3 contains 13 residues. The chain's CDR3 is CATRAANTGELFF. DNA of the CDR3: TGTGCCACCAGGGCAGCGAACACCGGGGAGCTGTTTTTT.

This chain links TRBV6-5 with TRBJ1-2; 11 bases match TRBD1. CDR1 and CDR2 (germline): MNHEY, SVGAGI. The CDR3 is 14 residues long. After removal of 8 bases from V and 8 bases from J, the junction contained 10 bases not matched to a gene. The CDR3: CASGERGQGEGYTF. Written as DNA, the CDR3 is TGTGCCAGCGGGGAGCGGGGACAGGGGGAAGGCTACACCTTC.

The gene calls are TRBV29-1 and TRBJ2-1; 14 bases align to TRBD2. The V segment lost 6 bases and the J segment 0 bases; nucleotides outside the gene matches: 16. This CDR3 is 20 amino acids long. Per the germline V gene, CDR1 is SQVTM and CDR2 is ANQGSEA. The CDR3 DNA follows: TGCAGCGTCTTAACCTACCGGACTAGCGGGAGGTCAAGCTCCTACAATGAGCAGTTCTTC. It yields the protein CSVLTYRTSGRSSSYNEQFF.

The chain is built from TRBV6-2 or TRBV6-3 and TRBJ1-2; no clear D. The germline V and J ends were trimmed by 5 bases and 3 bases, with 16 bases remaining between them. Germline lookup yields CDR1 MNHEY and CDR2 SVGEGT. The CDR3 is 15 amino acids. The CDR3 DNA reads TGTGCCAGCAGTCCAGGAGAGAGAGCGGACTATGGCTACACCTTC. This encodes CASSPGERADYGYTF.

The CDR3 reads CASSNPQETQYF. The CDR3, as DNA: TGTGCCAGCAGCAACCCTCAAGAGACCCAGTACTTC. V gene TRBV21-1 combines with J gene TRBJ2-5; TRBD2 is the table's D call and was not checked against the DNA. TRBV21-1 is assigned pseudogene status. The CDR3 loop spans 12 amino acids.

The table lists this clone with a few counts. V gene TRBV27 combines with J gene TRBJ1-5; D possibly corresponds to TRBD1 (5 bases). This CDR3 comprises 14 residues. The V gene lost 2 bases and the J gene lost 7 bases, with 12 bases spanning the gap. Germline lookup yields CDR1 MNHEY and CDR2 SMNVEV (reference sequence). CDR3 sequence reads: CASSLGALSQPQHF. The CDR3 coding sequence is TGTGCCAGCAGTTTAGGGGCTCTCAGCCAGCCCCAGCATTTT.

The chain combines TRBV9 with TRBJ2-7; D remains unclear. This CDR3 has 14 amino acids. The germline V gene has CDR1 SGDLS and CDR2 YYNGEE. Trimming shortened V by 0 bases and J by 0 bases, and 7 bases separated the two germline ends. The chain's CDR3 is CASSVGPDSYEQYF. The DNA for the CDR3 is TGTGCCAGCAGCGTAGGCCCAGACTCCTACGAGCAGTACTTC.

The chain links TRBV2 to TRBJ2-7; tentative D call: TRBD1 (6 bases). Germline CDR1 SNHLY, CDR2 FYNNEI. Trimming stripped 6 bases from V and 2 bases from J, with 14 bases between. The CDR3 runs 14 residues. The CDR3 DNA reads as TGTGCCAGCAGGATCCGGGACACGGCCTACGAGCAGTACTTC. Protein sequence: CASRIRDTAYEQYF.

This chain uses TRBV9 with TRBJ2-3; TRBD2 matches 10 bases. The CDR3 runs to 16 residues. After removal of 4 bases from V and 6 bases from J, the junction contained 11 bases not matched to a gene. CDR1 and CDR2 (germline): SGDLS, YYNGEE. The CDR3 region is CASSTRGLAGADTQYF. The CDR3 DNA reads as TGTGCCAGCAGCACACGCGGCCTAGCGGGAGCCGATACGCAGTATTTT.

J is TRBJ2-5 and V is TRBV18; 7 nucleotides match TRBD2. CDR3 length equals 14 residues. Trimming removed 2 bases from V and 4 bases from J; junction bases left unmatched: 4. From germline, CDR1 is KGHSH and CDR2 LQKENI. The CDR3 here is CASSPGRERETQYF. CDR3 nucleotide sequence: TGTGCCAGCTCACCAGGGCGGGAGCGAGAGACCCAGTACTTC.